The next 9 T cell receptor beta chains were all read from a single sample in a study of response to subunit inactivated influenza vaccine. Via MiXCR, TCRdb re-called the RT-PCR reads, giving one row per CDR3 protein. Of roughly 700,000 distinct CDR3 sequences listed, approximately 15% are singletons. This material consisted of PBMCs from blood, taken about 14 days before vaccination. These receptors all come from a man over 45 who received an inactivated influenza vaccine.

This clonotype has at least ten counts. V is TRBV15 and J is TRBJ1-5; D remains ambiguous. Trimming removed 0 bases at V and 2 bases at J, with 5 bases between. Germline CDR1 reads LNHNV; CDR2 reads YYDKDF (reference sequence). The CDR3 is 14 residues long. The CDR3 is CATSRDKGNQPQHF. CDR3 DNA: TGTGCCACCAGCAGAGATAAGGGCAATCAGCCCCAGCATTTT.

The sample holds a few counts of this clonotype. The rearrangement uses TRBV7-6 and TRBJ2-1; D uncertain. Trimming pared 5 bases from V and 3 bases from J, leaving 14 bases between. The CDR3 contains 15 residues. The V gene's germline CDR1 is SGHVS and CDR2 FNYEAQ. CDR3 in DNA: TGTGCCAGCAGCCAACGGCCACAGATCTACAATGAGCAGTTCTTC. Amino acids: CASSQRPQIYNEQFF.

The rearrangement links TRBV20-1 to TRBJ2-1; no clear D gene. Deletions cut 1 base from V and 7 bases from J, with 17 bases between. Germline V lookup: CDR1 DFQATT, CDR2 SNEGSKA (reference sequence). The CDR3 totals 15 residues. The CDR3 sequence is CSARALIFSLNEQFF. In DNA form, the CDR3 reads TGCAGTGCTAGAGCCCTCATTTTTAGTCTTAATGAGCAGTTCTTC.

A few counts support this clonotype. The gene calls are TRBV20-1 and TRBJ1-5, with 8 bases identical to TRBD1. J lost 4 bases, V lost 3 bases, and 5 bases had no gene match. Looked up from germline, CDR1 is DFQATT and CDR2 is SNEGSKA (reference sequence). This CDR3 is 14 amino acids long. In DNA form, the CDR3 reads TGCAGTGCTAGGAGACAGGGGAGGAATCAGCCCCAGCATTTT. Its protein product is CSARRQGRNQPQHF.

In this sample, this clonotype turned up a few times. The genes are TRBV3-1 and TRBJ1-5; no reliable D call. CDR3 size: 15 residues. Germline V CDR1 and CDR2: LGHDT, YNNKEL (reference sequence). V lost 3 bases and J 3 bases, leaving 12 bases between the germline ends. The CDR3 is CASSQGVNTNQPQHF. In nucleotides, the CDR3 is TGTGCCAGCAGCCAGGGTGTTAACACCAATCAGCCCCAGCATTTT.

The CDR3 region is CASSISRTGQQPQHF. The CDR3 nucleotides read TGTGCCAGTAGTATTAGCCGGACAGGGCAGCAGCCCCAGCATTTT. The chain is built from TRBV19 and TRBJ1-5; 8 bases align to TRBD1. V was pared by 3 bases and J by 7 bases, with 8 bases of the junction left unmatched. The CDR3 has 15 amino acids. Germline values: CDR1 LNHDA, CDR2 SQIVND (reference sequence).

This rearrangement joins TRBV12-3 or TRBV12-4 to TRBJ2-3; 9 bases align to TRBD1. The CDR3 totals 16 residues. Trimming removed 2 bases from V and 1 base from J; junction bases left unmatched: 4. This CDR3 reads CASSLWGQGGTDTQYF. The CDR3 DNA reads TGTGCCAGCAGTTTATGGGGACAGGGAGGCACAGATACGCAGTATTTT.

In its sample, this clonotype was seen a few times. The V gene is TRBV5-1, the J gene TRBJ2-7; 7 positions agree with TRBD1. The CDR3 is made up of 17 amino acids. V shed 4 bases and J 0 bases; nucleotides not matched to a gene: 13. Germline values: CDR1 SGHRS, CDR2 YFSETQ. The chain's CDR3 is CASSPPYRDSYSYEQYF. The CDR3 nucleotides read TGCGCCAGCAGCCCACCATACCGGGACAGTTACTCCTACGAGCAGTACTTC.

This clonotype turned up a few times. This chain connects TRBV29-1 to TRBJ2-1, with no clear D. V lost 3 bases to trimming and J lost 8 bases, with 11 bases between them. The CDR3 covers 12 residues. Germline lookup yields CDR1 SQVTM and CDR2 ANQGSEA. CDR3 sequence (DNA): TGCAGCGTTGAGATCCAGCCGCATGAGCAGTTCTTC. As protein: CSVEIQPHEQFF.